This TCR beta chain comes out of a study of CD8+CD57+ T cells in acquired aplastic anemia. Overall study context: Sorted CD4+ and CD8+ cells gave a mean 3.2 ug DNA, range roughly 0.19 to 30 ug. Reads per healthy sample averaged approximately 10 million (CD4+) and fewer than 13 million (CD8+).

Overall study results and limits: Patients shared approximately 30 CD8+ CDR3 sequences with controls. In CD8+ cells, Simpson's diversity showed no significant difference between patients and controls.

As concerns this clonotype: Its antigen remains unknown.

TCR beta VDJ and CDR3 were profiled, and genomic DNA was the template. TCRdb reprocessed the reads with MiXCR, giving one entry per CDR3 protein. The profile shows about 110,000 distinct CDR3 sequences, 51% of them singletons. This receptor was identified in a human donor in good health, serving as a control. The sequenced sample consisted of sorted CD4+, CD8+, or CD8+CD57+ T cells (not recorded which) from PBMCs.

Here the CDR3 DNA reads TGTGCCAGTAGTATAGCTGCCGGGGTAGAGACCCAGTACTTC. Residues: CASSIAAGVETQYF. The chain has TRBV2 and TRBJ2-5; tentative D call: TRBD2 (5 bases). The V gene lost 9 bases and the J gene lost 4 bases, with 18 bases spanning the gap. In germline, CDR1 is SNHLY, CDR2 FYNNEI. This CDR3 has 14 residues.